Below, one TCR beta chain is given with its context. RNA transcripts were the source from which TCR beta CDR3 regions were amplified. Second-round multiplex PCR came after first-round RT-PCR with HTBI primers. TCRdb ran MiXCR on the multiplex PCR reads and lists one entry per CDR3 protein. Among about 39,000 distinct CDR3 sequences listed, approximately 53% were seen once. CDR1 is SQVTM, CDR2 ANQGSEA, per germline. This CDR3 has 13 residues. Trimming took off 4 bases at V and 4 bases at J, with 14 bases between the two ends. The data stem from a study of Graves' ophthalmopathy and Graves' hyperthyroidism. If no ophthalmopathy appeared within 18 months of follow-up, hyperthyroidism was termed stable. Patients were diagnosed from clinical symptoms, serum thyroxine, TRAb, thyroid ultrasound and orbital computed tomography.

This TCR was sampled from an adult woman with stable Graves' hyperthyroidism. Sequencing input: peripheral blood. The gene calls are TRBV29-1 and TRBJ2-7; D possibly uses TRBD1 or TRBD2 (5 bases each). The CDR3 here is CSVAGAGPYEQYF. In DNA form, the CDR3 reads TGCAGCGTTGCCGGGGCAGGGCCATACGAGCAGTACTTC.